A selection of T cell receptor beta chains follows, all from one sample in a study of control samples from healthy donors and cancer patients. Sequencing was performed with immunoSEQ multiplex PCR; in TCRdb, only in-frame clones are kept and a portion is missing. The sample records some 100,000 clones, about nine tenths being singletons. The sample taken for sequencing was blood. The receptors originated from a human donor in good health. The donor label of this sample is uncertain. Each CDR3 is given with its conserved first and last residue. A D gene is named only where the DNA matches it firmly. The size entry is marked missing in some rows and otherwise reads once, few, many or a size class.

TRBJ2-1,13,NA,TRBV30,TRBD2,TGTGCCTTCGACCGGGGAGGGTACAATGAGCAGTTCTTC,CAFDRGGYNEQFF
TRBJ2-2,14,NA,TRBV10-1,NA,TGCGCCAGCAGTGAGGTCCCAGACACCGGGGAGCTGTTTTTT,CASSEVPDTGELFF
TRBJ1-2,13,NA,TRBV9,NA,TGTGCCAGCAGCGTAGGGGGTTACTATGGCTACACCTTC,CASSVGGYYGYTF
TRBJ1-6,12,NA,TRBV19,NA,TGTGCCAGTAGTATATCAAGTTCACCCCTCCACTTT,CASSISSSPLHF
TRBJ1-1,13,NA,TRBV29-1,NA,TGCAGCGTAGAAGTCCAGGGGAACACTGAAGCTTTCTTT,CSVEVQGNTEAFF
TRBJ1-4,16,NA,TRBV5-4,NA,TGTGCCAGCAGCTTAGGCCAGGGCGGAACTAATGAAAAACTGTTTTTT,CASSLGQGGTNEKLFF
TRBJ1-2,16,NA,TRBV9,NA,TGTGCCAGCAGCCCTGGGACGGCACCTCCTATCTATGGCTACACCTTC,CASSPGTAPPIYGYTF
TRBJ2-1,14,NA,TRBV14,NA,TGTGCCAGCAGCCAAGATCCTATCAACAATGAGCAGTTCTTC,CASSQDPINNEQFF
TRBJ1-5,14,NA,TRBV25-1,NA,TGTGCCAGCAGTGACGGGACGGACAATCAGCCCCAGCATTTT,CASSDGTDNQPQHF
TRBJ2-3,15,NA,TRBV10-3,TRBD2,TGTGCCACAGCCACACTAGCGGGGGTTGGAGATACGCAGTATTTT,CATATLAGVGDTQYF
TRBJ1-1,13,NA,TRBV10-3,TRBD1,TGTGCCATCGGGAGGGACAGGGACACTGAAGCTTTCTTT,CAIGRDRDTEAFF
TRBJ1-2,15,once,TRBV19,NA,TGTGCCAGTAGTACCCGGCGGGGGGCGAAATATGGCTACACCTTC,CASSTRRGAKYGYTF
TRBJ2-5,15,NA,TRBV24-1,NA,TGTGCCACCTCGGGCGAAATGGCGGGTTCGGAGACCCAGTACTTC,CATSGEMAGSETQYF
TRBJ1-4,16,NA,TRBV5-1,NA,TGCGCCAGCAGCTTGGGGACCGGGCCCACTAATGAAAAACTGTTTTTT,CASSLGTGPTNEKLFF
TRBJ1-5,13,NA,TRBV2,NA,TGTGCCAGCGCCGGGGGCCTAGATCTGCCCCAGCATTTT,CASAGGLDLPQHF
TRBJ2-5,13,NA,TRBV18,NA,TGTGCCAGCTCACCAAGTATAGAAGAGACCCAGTACTTC,CASSPSIEETQYF
TRBJ1-5,12,NA,TRBV12-3/TRBV12-4,TRBD1,TGTGCCAGCGACAGGGGGTCAGGGCCCCAGCATTTT,CASDRGSGPQHF
TRBJ1-4,15,NA,TRBV5-1,TRBD1,TGCGCCAGCAGCTGGGGGGACAGGGATGTTGAAAAACTGTTTTTT,CASSWGDRDVEKLFF
TRBJ1-5,12,NA,TRBV28,NA,TGTGCCAGCAGTTATCCCAGTCAGCCCCAGCATTTT,CASSYPSQPQHF
TRBJ1-2,16,NA,TRBV4-1,NA,TGCGCCAGCAGCCAAGAGGAAACAGGTGTTCTCTATGGCTACACCTTC,CASSQEETGVLYGYTF
TRBJ2-1,15,NA,TRBV3-1/TRBV3-2,NA,TGTGCCAGCAGCCAAGATTTACAGCCCTACAATGAGCAGTTCTTC,CASSQDLQPYNEQFF
TRBJ2-1,14,NA,TRBV19,TRBD1,TGTGCCAGTAGTAGGGACAGGGGCCACAATGAGCAGTTCTTC,CASSRDRGHNEQFF
TRBJ2-3,17,NA,TRBV5-4,TRBD2,TGTGCCAGCAGCAAGGGACTAGCGGGGGGGAGCACAGATACGCAGTATTTT,CASSKGLAGGSTDTQYF
TRBJ2-2,16,NA,TRBV19,NA,TGTGCCAGTAGTCGAATTACGGGCTTAGGAGGCGGGGAGCTGTTTTTT,CASSRITGLGGGELFF
TRBJ1-1,14,NA,TRBV5-1,TRBD1,TGCGCCAGTACCCAGGGGGCGGCGAACACTGAAGCTTTCTTT,CASTQGAANTEAFF
TRBJ1-1,14,NA,TRBV27,NA,TGTGCCAGCAGTTTGCAGGGGATGAACACTGAAGCTTTCTTT,CASSLQGMNTEAFF
TRBJ2-7,15,NA,TRBV6-5,NA,TGTGCCACCCGAAAGTGGCCCGGTGAGGGTTACGAGCAGTACTTC,CATRKWPGEGYEQYF
TRBJ2-5,16,NA,TRBV10-3,TRBD1,TGTGCCATCCGGGGTGGGGAGCTAACAGGGGAAAAGACCCAGTACTTC,CAIRGGELTGEKTQYF
TRBJ2-1,17,NA,TRBV11-2,TRBD2,TGTGCCAGCAGCTTAGAGGCGGAACTAGCGCCCTACAATGAGCAGTTCTTC,CASSLEAELAPYNEQFF
TRBJ2-7,13,NA,TRBV12-3/TRBV12-4,NA,TGTGCCAGCAGTTTAACCTTCTCCACCGAGCAGTACTTC,CASSLTFSTEQYF
TRBJ2-7,16,NA,TRBV3-1/TRBV3-2,TRBD2,TGTGCCAGCAGCCTAAATAGCGGGGAACCCCCCTACGAGCAGTACTTC,CASSLNSGEPPYEQYF
TRBJ2-5,15,once,TRBV11-2,NA,TGTGCCAGCAGACTGGGGGGGCTGGCCCAAGAGACCCAGTACTTC,CASRLGGLAQETQYF
TRBJ1-1,16,NA,TRBV6-1,NA,TGTGCCAGCAGTGAAAGGGCCGGGGCAGCAGGGAAGTTAGCTTTCTTT,CASSERAGAAGKLAFF
TRBJ2-7,13,NA,TRBV30,NA,TGTGCCTGGAGACCCCCGGACGCCTACGAGCAGTACTTC,CAWRPPDAYEQYF
TRBJ2-1,14,NA,TRBV28,NA,TGTGCCAGCAGCTTCGCAGGCCGAATGGGTGAGCAGTTCTTC,CASSFAGRMGEQFF
TRBJ1-2,15,NA,TRBV9,TRBD1,TGTGCCAGCACCGGAAATCACAGGGGAAACTATGGCTACACCTTC,CASTGNHRGNYGYTF
TRBJ1-5,15,NA,TRBV19,NA,TGTGCCAGTAGTACGACGACAGATAGCAATCAGCCCCAGCATTTT,CASSTTTDSNQPQHF
TRBJ2-7,11,NA,TRBV10-3,NA,TGTGCCATCAGTGAAGGTCGCGAGCAGTACTTC,CAISEGREQYF
TRBJ2-2,16,NA,TRBV19,TRBD2,TGTGCCAGTAGGCCCACTAGCGGGGTATACACCGGGGAGCTGTTTTTT,CASRPTSGVYTGELFF
TRBJ2-3,15,NA,TRBV5-1,TRBD1,TGCGCCAGCAGCCGCGATGACAGGGGGGTAGATACGCAGTATTTT,CASSRDDRGVDTQYF
TRBJ1-2,15,NA,TRBV6-5,NA,TGTGCCAGCAGGCAGGGACGGGAAGAAAACTATGGCTACACCTTC,CASRQGREENYGYTF
TRBJ1-5,14,NA,TRBV6-5,NA,TGTGCCAGCCATGTGCCCGGGCGCAATCAGCCCCAGCATTTT,CASHVPGRNQPQHF
TRBJ2-1,12,NA,TRBV3-1/TRBV3-2,NA,TGTGCCAGCAACCGAATTCCGGGTGAGCAGTTCTTC,CASNRIPGEQFF
TRBJ1-5,13,NA,TRBV18,NA,TGTGCCAGCTCGAACAGGGTTGCTCAGCCCCAGCATTTT,CASSNRVAQPQHF
TRBJ2-4,15,NA,TRBV30,NA,TGTGCCTGGAGTCTGGACAGTCTAGCCAAAAACATTCAGTACTTC,CAWSLDSLAKNIQYF
TRBJ1-1,15,NA,TRBV2,NA,TGTGCCAGCAGTGAAGGGAGTAGATTCAACACTGAAGCTTTCTTT,CASSEGSRFNTEAFF
TRBJ1-2,12,NA,TRBV28,NA,TGTGCCAGCAGTTTATCCAGGGACGGCTACACCTTC,CASSLSRDGYTF
TRBJ2-7,13,NA,TRBV5-1,NA,TGCGCCAGCAGCTCTGACCCCGGAGGCGAGCAGTACTTC,CASSSDPGGEQYF
TRBJ2-5,14,NA,TRBV5-1,NA,TGCGCCAGCAGCTTACAGGCCACGGGAGAGACCCAGTACTTC,CASSLQATGETQYF
TRBJ1-5,14,NA,TRBV6-6,TRBD1,TGTGCCACCCGGGACAGCGATAGCAATCAGCCCCAGCATTTT,CATRDSDSNQPQHF
TRBJ2-3,14,few,TRBV14,NA,TGTGCCAGCAGCCAAGATCGGTCAGCAGATACGCAGTATTTT,CASSQDRSADTQYF
TRBJ2-2,16,once,TRBV5-4,TRBD1,TGTGCCAGCAGCTCCGAGGCCAGGGGGTCTTACGGGGAGCTGTTTTTT,CASSSEARGSYGELFF
TRBJ1-1,13,NA,TRBV2,NA,TGTGCCAGCACCGAAGGCAGGAACACTGAAGCTTTCTTT,CASTEGRNTEAFF